The next 17 T cell receptor beta chains were all read from a single sample in a study of T-cell reconstitution after alpha-beta-depleted transplantation in children. Molecular barcoding with unique molecular identifiers was used for the TCRbeta library. Each CDR3 protein gets one entry after TCRdb re-called the PCR reads with MiXCR. The data contain about 830,000 distinct CDR3 sequences, roughly 15% of them seen just once; the ten biggest clones take up 5%. Material: PBMCs, mostly from graft donor cells, obtained 360 days after TCRalphabeta/CD19-depleted stem cell transplant. The origin of the receptors is a male patient younger than 18 who had a stem cell transplant for acute lymphoblastic leukemia, so the T cells may come from the graft donor.

This clonotype occurred many times. This chain uses TRBV5-1 with TRBJ2-1; 13 bases are a match to TRBD2. The germline V gene encodes CDR1 SGHRS and CDR2 YFSETQ. V was pared by 4 bases and J by 16 bases, with 11 bases of the junction left unmatched. This CDR3 spans 14 amino acids. The CDR3 loop is CASSLPGTSGIDFF. The CDR3 DNA sequence: TGCGCCAGCAGCCTTCCTGGGACTAGCGGGATTGACTTCTTC.

The table lists this clonotype with a few counts. The gene calls are TRBV5-4 and TRBJ2-1; TRBD1 matches at 8 bases. This CDR3 has 11 amino acids. With V trimmed by 4 bases and J by 14 bases, 5 bases remained unmatched. Germline values: CDR1 SGHNT, CDR2 YYREEE (reference sequence). CDR3 nucleotides: TGTGCCAGCAGCCGGCCAGGGGGCGAGTTCTTC. This gives the protein CASSRPGGEFF.

The chain is built from TRBV7-2 and TRBJ2-7; tentative D call: TRBD2 (6 bases). The CDR3 has 14 residues. CDR1 is SGHTA and CDR2 is FQGNSA in the germline V gene. V lost 3 bases to trimming and J lost 3 bases, with 12 bases between them. CDR3 sequence reads: CASSFYGEVYEQYF. DNA of the CDR3: TGTGCCAGCAGCTTCTACGGGGAGGTCTACGAGCAGTACTTC.

The chain employs TRBV29-1 and TRBJ2-1, with 13 positions matching TRBD2. Trimming at V came to 3 bases and at J to 5 bases, leaving 4 bases not matched to a gene. From germline, CDR1 is SQVTM and CDR2 ANQGSEA. The CDR3 contains 15 residues. The DNA of the CDR3 is TGCAGCGTTGATGGGGGACTAGCGGGGAACAATGAGCAGTTCTTC. It is translated as CSVDGGLAGNNEQFF.

The table lists this clonotype with a few counts. The chain joins TRBV12-3 or TRBV12-4 to TRBJ2-3; tentatively, D is TRBD2 (5 bases). With 2 bases removed from V and 2 bases from J, the gap between germline ends came to 14 bases. This CDR3 region has 16 residues. CDR3 amino acids: CASSLYSEVITDTQYF. CDR3 DNA sequence: TGTGCCAGCAGTTTATATTCGGAGGTGATCACAGATACGCAGTATTTT.

This clonotype was seen just once. The CDR3 loop is CASIPIETGGAGYTF. The CDR3 DNA is TGTGCCAGCATCCCGATCGAGACAGGGGGCGCAGGCTACACCTTC. The J gene is TRBJ1-2, the V gene TRBV9; 10 bases match TRBD1. J was trimmed by 8 bases and V by 6 bases; bases with no gene match: 13. This CDR3 region has 15 residues. Germline loops: CDR1 SGDLS, CDR2 YYNGEE. The entire variable domain, with the rest obtained from reference TRBV9 and TRBJ1-2, is as follows: DSGVTQTPKHLITATGQRVTLRCSPRSGDLSVYWYQQSLDQGLQFLIQYYNGEERAKGNILERFSAQQFPDLHSELNLSSLELGDSALYFCASIPIETGGAGYTFGSGTRLTVV.

This clonotype appeared many times. This chain connects TRBV20-1 to TRBJ2-3, with D maybe TRBD2 (6 bases). Germline CDR1 DFQATT, CDR2 SNEGSKA (reference sequence). The CDR3 totals 15 residues. Trimming removed 5 bases at V and 1 base at J, with 16 bases between. Here the CDR3 reads CSALRREKGTDTQYF. CDR3 DNA sequence: TGCAGTGCTCTCCGCCGGGAGAAGGGCACAGATACGCAGTATTTT.

The V call is TRBV7-6, the J call TRBJ1-5, with unresolved D. V lost 2 bases and J 0 bases, leaving 14 bases between the germline ends. The CDR3 loop spans 17 amino acids. Germline lookup yields CDR1 SGHVS and CDR2 FNYEAQ. The DNA of the CDR3 is TGTGCCAGCAGCTTAATGTCTGACATGGATAGCAATCAGCCCCAGCATTTT. Protein product: CASSLMSDMDSNQPQHF.

The chain is built from TRBV7-3 and TRBJ2-1; TRBD2 aligns across 10 bases. Germline loops: CDR1 SGHTA, CDR2 FQGTGA. The length of the CDR3 is 15 residues. J was trimmed by 7 bases and V by 4 bases; bases with no gene match: 7. Written as DNA, the CDR3 is TGTGCCAGCAGCTCCGAGCGGGAGGGCCGAAATGAGCAGTTCTTC. This sequence encodes CASSSEREGRNEQFF. Based on the CDR3 plus reference TRBV7-3 and TRBJ2-1, the full variable domain is GAGVSQTPSNKVTEKGKYVELRCDPISGHTALYWYRQSLGQGPEFLIYFQGTGAADDSGLPNDRFFAVRPEGSVSTLKIQRTERGDSAVYLCASSSEREGRNEQFFGPGTRLTVL.

The chain joins TRBV24-1 to TRBJ2-7; 8 bases align to TRBD1. V lost 5 bases, J lost 5 bases, and 7 bases stayed unmatched. Germline CDR1 reads KGHDR; CDR2 reads SFDVKD. The CDR3 has 14 amino acids. CDR3 loop: CATSGSGGLDEQYF. CDR3 bases: TGTGCCACCAGTGGATCAGGGGGCTTGGACGAGCAGTACTTC.

The chain recombines TRBV4-1 with TRBJ2-7; a possible D gene is TRBD1 (5 bases). V lost 0 bases and J lost 3, with 12 bases in between. Germline loops: CDR1 MGHRA, CDR2 YSYEKL. CDR3 length: 15 amino acids. The CDR3 region has the DNA TGCGCCAGCAGCCAAGATCCCCAGGGCTACTACGAGCAGTACTTC. The encoded protein is CASSQDPQGYYEQYF.

Note on this clonotype: Since a much larger clone is just one base distant, this may be a read error. The chain employs TRBV6-5 and TRBJ1-1; D uncertain. Looked up from germline, CDR1 is MNHEY and CDR2 is SVGAGI. V was shortened by 2 bases and J by 3 bases, with 7 bases between the two germline ends. CDR3 length: 13 amino acids. The CDR3 spells CASSYPGYTEAFF. The DNA of the CDR3 is TGTGCCAGCAGTTACCCGGGGTACACTGAAGCTTTCTTT.

This sequence joins TRBV6-5 and TRBJ1-2, with no clear D. The CDR3 extends over 12 amino acids. CDR1 MNHEY and CDR2 SVGAGI come from the germline V gene. The V end was cut by 3 bases, the J end by 4 bases, with 6 bases between. The CDR3 nucleotides are TGTGCCAGCAGTTATGCCGGCTATGGCTACACCTTC. Encoded protein: CASSYAGYGYTF.

CDR3 coding DNA: TGTGCCAGCAGTCGTCCGCCTCAAGAGGACGAGCAGTACTTC. Its translation is CASSRPPQEDEQYF. V and J are TRBV28 and TRBJ2-7; D unresolved. V lost 5 bases and J 5 bases, leaving 16 bases between the germline ends. CDR3 length equals 14 residues. Germline assignment: CDR1 MDHEN and CDR2 SYDVKM.

The chain is built from TRBV5-1 and TRBJ2-7, with 9 bases identical to TRBD2. Germline V gene data show CDR1 as SGHRS and CDR2 as YFSETQ. J gave up 11 bases and V 0 bases, and 9 bases lay outside the gene matches. The CDR3 is 14 residues long. CDR3 bases: TGCGCCAGCAGCTTGGCAGGGACTAGCATCAAAGAGTACTTC. Its protein is CASSLAGTSIKEYF.

This clonotype was seen more than once but under ten times. V and J are TRBV9 and TRBJ2-4; TRBD2 matches 12 bases. The CDR3 extends over 17 amino acids. Germline trimming cut 2 bases from V and 7 bases from J; bases unmatched to any gene: 10. The germline CDR1 and CDR2 sequences are SGDLS and YYNGEE. CDR3 in amino acids: CASSVSGTSGLRNIQYF. For the CDR3, the DNA is TGTGCCAGCAGCGTGTCCGGGACTAGCGGGCTCAGGAACATTCAGTACTTC.

This clonotype was detected only a few times. The chain combines TRBV4-1 with TRBJ2-7; 7 bases are shared with TRBD2. The CDR3 is made up of 17 amino acids. The germline gives CDR1 MGHRA, CDR2 YSYEKL. Trimming took 0 bases from V and 3 from J; bases not matched to a gene: 11. Written as DNA, the CDR3 is TGCGCCAGCAGCCAAGACTTTGAGGGAGGGCCGGGCTACGAGCAGTACTTC. This codes for CASSQDFEGGPGYEQYF.